This paragraph covers one T cell receptor (beta chain) sequence. This clonotype came up a few times. What antigen it recognizes has not been identified. Base qualities were left out, and no much larger clone turns up one base away. Ficoll-Paque density gradient centrifugation was the method used to isolate PBMCs. This specimen belongs to a study of T-cell memory formation after mild COVID-19 (dated by TCRdb to about 2021). Broadly, across the study: Most TCR sequence clusters were specific to one of the two donors. The cohort comprised two young, previously healthy adult volunteers, one female and one male. T-cell clones expanding and contracting after mild COVID-19 in two donors were tracked by longitudinal TCRalpha and TCRbeta repertoire sequencing.

This sample was sequenced with an Illumina NovaSeq 6000. Using 5'RACE with constant-segment primers, TCRalpha and TCRbeta cDNA libraries were constructed, with sample barcodes and unique molecular identifiers added in the process. Trizol reagent was used to extract RNA from every sample. Libraries were amplified in two PCR steps, with a second sample barcode and Illumina TruSeq adapters added in the second step. The libraries were sequenced on an Illumina NovaSeq using 2 x 150 bp paired-end reads. The paper's data handling went like this. The reads were demultiplexed and collapsed into UMI-guided consensus sequences using migec v1.2.7. Using mixcr v2.1.11, the UMI consensuses were aligned to TRA and TRB V and J templates and assembled into clonotypes. Clonotypes were classified as expanded or contracted when called significant by both edgeR and NoisET, with noise models trained on biological replicates. For edgeR calls, the cutoffs were a false discovery rate-adjusted p below 0.01 and a log2 fold-change threshold of 1. As an exploratory analysis of dynamics, max-normalized trajectories of the 1000 most abundant clonotypes were examined by PCA with hierarchical clustering. Each responding clone was given a CD4 or CD8 phenotype based on the CD4+ and CD8+ repertoires, which had been sequenced separately. In TCRdb, the public reads were trimmed at Q25 with fastp and aligned with MiXCR, with productive beta chains retained. CDR3 protein sequences are deduplicated, and each keeps its most common genes and DNA. These V and J calls derive from TCRdb rather than the authors' analysis. The sample table shows about half a million distinct CDR3 sequences, and around a sixth are seen once. About 12% of the sample comes from the top ten.

The CDR3 goes from the cysteine to the phenylalanine over 15 residues. Only CDR3 DNA remains: 45 bases, in frame from the first base. From V the trimming removes 6 bases and from J it removes 4 bases, while the gene matches leave 9 bases of the junction unaccounted for. Findings and caveats that apply to the study as a whole: Balanced CD4/CD8 phenotypes were observed for clones contracting from day 15 to 85, whereas a bias towards CD4+ was observed for a second wave of clones expanding from day 15 to 37. Some responding clones were found in pre-infection memory, which suggests that pre-existing cross-reactive memory T cells took part in the SARS-CoV-2 response. Contracting CD4+ clones were located mainly in the CM and EM memory subsets, whereas CD8+ clones were found to be enriched in EMRA. Whether the second-wave clones peaking on day 37 were SARS-CoV-2 specific was not confirmed. The study included only a couple of mild cases, and larger cohorts that include severe cases with pre-infection samples were judged to be necessary.

The sequenced material came from PBMCs or a T cell subset sorted from them (not recorded which). The V and J segments used are TRBV12-3 or TRBV12-4 and TRBJ2-4, and TRBD2 matches 7 of the central bases. The TCR was taken from an adult woman who had mild COVID-19 (a few samples of this study predate the infection). The sample titles of this study are shuffled in the database, so cell type and time point are left out; the donor was told from shared clones. The CDR3 protein is CASSSPGRVKNIQYF. The DNA sequence reads TGTGCCAGCAGCTCCCCGGGGAGGGTGAAAAACATTCAGTACTTC.